These 28 T cell receptor beta chains share one sample of origin, sequenced in a study of regulatory T cells in long-lasting Graves disease (dated by TCRdb to about 2021). The sample's time point, from its label and the paper: persistent/refractory GD, antithyroid drugs over 5 years with positive TRAb. For both TCR sequencing and RNA sequencing, RNA was extracted from PBMCs in TRIzol. Receptors were amplified or captured by multiplex PCR. Reads for this sample came from an Illumina HiSeq 4000. CDR3 regions were amplified by Arm-PCR with iRepertoire HTBI primers to construct TCR beta libraries. The public reads were quality trimmed at Q25 with fastp and then assembled into clones with MiXCR by TCRdb, keeping productive beta chains. Rows with a matching CDR3 protein are joined into one entry that keeps the most common DNA and genes. Present in this sample are under 450,000 distinct CDR3 sequences, 23% of which were seen just once. Approximately 25% of the sample is in the top ten clones.

The sequencing used peripheral blood mononuclear cells (PBMCs), collected when the disease was refractory, from a patient treated with antithyroid drugs. These receptors were collected from a female donor with Graves disease.

This clonotype occurred a few times. CDR3 in DNA: TGTGCCAGCAGCCCAGGACATCCTAACTATGGCTACACCTTC. Its translation: CASSPGHPNYGYTF. The rearrangement links TRBV9 to TRBJ1-2, with D possibly TRBD1 on 5 matching bases. Trimming took 4 bases from V and 0 from J, leaving 10 bases between them. The CDR3 spans 14 residues. Germline CDR1 SGDLS, CDR2 YYNGEE.

This clonotype was seen a handful of times. V and J are TRBV7-8 and TRBJ1-1; D gene ambiguous. The V gene's germline CDR1 is SGHVS and CDR2 FQNEAQ. The CDR3 spans 13 residues. V lost 5 bases to trimming and J lost 4 bases, with 11 bases between them. The CDR3 reads CASSETDVTEAFF. DNA of the CDR3: TGTGCCAGCAGCGAAACGGATGTCACTGAAGCTTTCTTT.

This clonotype was seen only a few times. The V gene is TRBV4-3, the J gene TRBJ2-7, with 7 positions matching TRBD2. V dropped 1 base and J dropped 2; count of bases not matched to a gene: 5. CDR3 length: 15 amino acids. Looked up from germline, CDR1 is LGHNA and CDR2 is YSLEER. CDR3 loop: CASSQVLGTTYEQYF. For the CDR3, the DNA is TGCGCCAGCAGCCAAGTGCTAGGGACTACCTACGAGCAGTACTTC.

A few counts support this clonotype. V is TRBV6-2 or TRBV6-3 and J is TRBJ2-7, with D perhaps assigned TRBD1 or TRBD2 (5 bases each). The germline gives CDR1 MNHEY, CDR2 SVGEGT. Trimming took 8 bases from V and 6 from J, leaving 17 bases between them. This CDR3 is built from 13 residues. The chain's CDR3 is CASSNPGPSEQYF. For the CDR3, the DNA is TGTGCCAGCTCTAATCCGGGACCGTCCGAGCAGTACTTC.

This clonotype has only a few counts. DNA of the CDR3: TGTGCCATCGGACAGGAGCCCTACGAGCAGTACTTC. This sequence encodes CAIGQEPYEQYF. The chain links TRBV10-3 to TRBJ2-7, with TRBD1 matching 7 bases. Germline values: CDR1 ENHRY, CDR2 SYGVKD. With V trimmed by 8 bases and J by 2 bases, 3 bases remained unmatched. This CDR3 contains 12 residues.

This clonotype was seen only a few times. This chain links TRBV7-2 with TRBJ2-1; 14 nucleotides agree with TRBD2. Germline V gene sequence: CDR1 SGHTA, CDR2 FQGNSA. The CDR3 length is 16 residues. Unmatched junction bases numbered 3, after V lost 5 bases and J lost 3 bases. The CDR3 spells CASSGGTSGSYNEQFF. The CDR3, as DNA: TGTGCCAGCAGCGGCGGGACTAGCGGGAGCTACAATGAGCAGTTCTTC.

This clonotype came up many times. The chain uses TRBV7-2 and TRBJ1-5; D is perhaps TRBD1 (6 bases). The CDR3 is 16 amino acids. Germline V gene data show CDR1 as SGHTA and CDR2 as FQGNSA. With 0 bases removed from V and 2 bases from J, the gap between germline ends came to 11 bases. CDR3 sequence (DNA): TGTGCCAGCAGCTTAGCCGGGGGCGCGGGCAATCAGCCCCAGCATTTT. Its protein is CASSLAGGAGNQPQHF. Together with reference TRBV7-2 and TRBJ1-5, the CDR3 gives the full variable domain: GAGVSQSPSNKVTEKGKDVELRCDPISGHTALYWYRQSLGQGLEFLIYFQGNSAPDKSGLPSDRFSAERTGGSVSTLTIQRTQQEDSAVYLCASSLAGGAGNQPQHFGDGTRLSIL.

This clonotype was found many times. The chain carries TRBV28 and TRBJ2-7; TRBD2 matches at 8 bases. V lost 5 bases, J lost 4 bases, and 10 bases stayed unmatched. Germline CDR1 is MDHEN and CDR2 is SYDVKM. The CDR3 is 15 amino acids. CDR3 protein: CASSPFGASGYEQYF. In DNA, the CDR3 is TGTGCCAGCAGTCCCTTTGGGGCTAGCGGGTACGAGCAGTACTTC.

This clonotype has more than one count but fewer than ten. The genes are TRBV20-1 and TRBJ2-7; 9 bases line up with TRBD2. The germline V gene encodes CDR1 DFQATT and CDR2 SNEGSKA (reference sequence). V was pared by 2 bases and J by 5 bases, with 13 bases of the junction left unmatched. The CDR3 length is 16 residues. The CDR3 spells CSARSPGTSIDNEQYF. In DNA, the CDR3 is TGCAGTGCTAGAAGCCCGGGGACTAGCATCGACAACGAGCAGTACTTC.

The CDR3 spells CASAISGSTDTQYF. CDR3 in DNA: TGTGCCAGCGCCATTAGCGGGAGCACAGATACGCAGTATTTT. The chain is built from TRBV7-2 and TRBJ2-3; 7 bases are a match to TRBD2. Germline V lookup: CDR1 SGHTA, CDR2 FQGNSA. This CDR3 comprises 14 residues. Trimming took 8 bases from V and 0 from J; bases not matched to a gene: 5.

This clonotype has more than one count but fewer than ten. The gene calls are TRBV6-1 and TRBJ2-7, with TRBD2 identical over 7 bases. There are 15 residues in the CDR3. V gave up 0 bases and J gave up 1 base; unmatched junction bases: 3. Germline V gives CDR1 MNHNS, CDR2 SASEGT. The DNA for the CDR3 is TGTGCCAGCAGTGAAGCGGGCGGGAGTTCCTACGAGCAGTACTTC. Translated: CASSEAGGSSYEQYF.

This clonotype was recorded a few times. The chain uses TRBV27 and TRBJ1-1; D is uncertain. The CDR3 length is 14 residues. The V gene's germline CDR1 is MNHEY and CDR2 SMNVEV (reference sequence). Trimming took 2 bases from V and 0 from J, leaving 7 bases between them. This CDR3 is CASSLPRMNTEAFF. CDR3 nucleotides: TGTGCCAGCAGTTTACCCAGAATGAACACTGAAGCTTTCTTT.

The V gene is TRBV4-1, the J gene TRBJ2-7; D uncertain. Germline CDR1 MGHRA, CDR2 YSYEKL. The CDR3 spans 15 residues. V was clipped by 1 base and J by 3 bases, with 13 bases between them. The CDR3 DNA reads TGCGCCAGCAGCCAAGTCTATCCAGAAGACTACGAGCAGTACTTC. Protein product: CASSQVYPEDYEQYF.

V gene TRBV27 combines with J gene TRBJ1-3; D is unresolved. The CDR3 runs 10 residues. Germline assignment: CDR1 MNHEY and CDR2 SMNVEV (reference sequence). The ends were cut back, 6 bases at V and 6 bases at J, with 3 bases in the middle. This CDR3 is CASSTNTIYF. The CDR3 nucleotides are TGTGCCAGCAGCACAAACACCATATATTTT.

This rearrangement joins TRBV2 to TRBJ1-1, with TRBD1 as a possible D gene (6 bases). The CDR3 is 14 residues long. The ends were cut back, 6 bases at V and 0 bases at J, with 11 bases in the middle. The germline V gene has CDR1 SNHLY and CDR2 FYNNEI. The CDR3 protein is CASRADRLNTEAFF. DNA for the CDR3: TGTGCCAGCAGGGCGGACAGATTGAACACTGAAGCTTTCTTT.

This clonotype was counted between two and nine times. The V and J genes are TRBV20-1 and TRBJ2-5, with D perhaps matching TRBD2 (6 bases). There are 15 residues in the CDR3. V was cut by 3 bases and J by 2 bases, with 16 bases left in between. Germline V gene lookup returns CDR1 DFQATT and CDR2 SNEGSKA (reference sequence). CDR3 sequence reads: CSASWASGSQETQYF. CDR3 nucleotide sequence: TGCAGTGCTAGTTGGGCGAGCGGGTCACAAGAGACCCAGTACTTC.

In its sample, this clonotype was seen many times. The chain combines TRBV28 with TRBJ1-2, with D tentatively TRBD1 (6 bases). The V end lost 6 bases, the J end lost 8 bases, and 16 bases lay between the germline ends. The CDR3 is made up of 13 amino acids. Per germline, CDR1 MDHEN and CDR2 SYDVKM. The CDR3 DNA follows: TGTGCCAGCAGCTTCCCGGGGGGCACGGGCTACACCTTC. This codes for CASSFPGGTGYTF.

In its sample, this clonotype was seen many times. The chain couples TRBV27 to TRBJ2-7, with TRBD1 matching over 10 bases. CDR1 is MNHEY and CDR2 is SMNVEV in the germline V gene (reference sequence). Trimming took 4 bases from V and 3 from J; bases not matched to a gene: 6. The CDR3 is 15 residues long. The CDR3 region is CASSYAGDRGYEQYF. The DNA of the CDR3 is TGTGCCAGCAGTTACGCGGGGGACAGGGGCTACGAGCAGTACTTC.

Note on this clonotype: A much bigger clone sits one base away, suggesting this may be a read error. The chain joins TRBV12-3 or TRBV12-4 to TRBJ2-7, with a tentative D call TRBD2 (6 bases). CDR3 size: 14 residues. V lost 6 bases to trimming and J lost 9 bases, with 21 bases between them. The CDR3 sequence is CASRPGLTSPSQYF. The CDR3 DNA sequence: TGTGCCAGCAGACCTGGACTAACGAGCCCTTCGCAGTACTTC.

The rearrangement joins TRBV28 to TRBJ2-1, with D tentatively TRBD1 (5 bases). The CDR3 sequence is 14 residues long. With 7 bases removed from V and 8 bases from J, the gap between germline ends came to 18 bases. Germline loops: CDR1 MDHEN, CDR2 SYDVKM. CDR3 protein: CASISPGPRHEQFF. The CDR3 coding sequence is TGTGCCAGCATCTCCCCAGGGCCCCGGCATGAGCAGTTCTTC.

The CDR3 region is CASSLARAGGSPLHF. CDR3 sequence (DNA): TGTGCCAGCAGCTTAGCGCGAGCTGGGGGTTCACCCCTCCACTTT. The chain couples TRBV7-2 to TRBJ1-6; tentative D call: TRBD1 (5 bases). The CDR3 runs 15 residues. Germline values: CDR1 SGHTA, CDR2 FQGNSA. V was shortened by 0 bases and J by 9 bases, with 12 bases between the two germline ends. The full variable domain, completed using reference TRBV7-2 and TRBJ1-6, is GAGVSQSPSNKVTEKGKDVELRCDPISGHTALYWYRQSLGQGLEFLIYFQGNSAPDKSGLPSDRFSAERTGGSVSTLTIQRTQQEDSAVYLCASSLARAGGSPLHFGNGTRLTVT.

This chain's CDR3 is CSAVRQTRNNQPQHF. The CDR3, as DNA: TGCAGTGCTGTTAGACAGACCCGAAACAATCAGCCCCAGCATTTT. The gene calls are TRBV20-1 and TRBJ1-5; tentatively, D is TRBD1 (5 bases). The V gene lost 5 bases and the J gene lost 3 bases, with 17 bases spanning the gap. The CDR3 runs 15 residues. Germline loops: CDR1 DFQATT, CDR2 SNEGSKA (reference sequence).

Points on this clonotype: A much more abundant neighbour one base away suggests this may be a read error. The chain combines TRBV28 with TRBJ2-7, with D maybe TRBD2 (5 bases). V shed 3 bases and J shed 4 bases, with 13 bases lying between them. The CDR3 sequence is 14 residues long. Germline loops: CDR1 MDHEN, CDR2 SYDVKM. The CDR3 bases are TGTGCCAGCAGTTTTCACGGGGAGAGTTACGAGCAGTACTTC. Its translation is CASSFHGESYEQYF.

This clonotype has at least ten counts. The V and J genes are TRBV3-1 and TRBJ1-3, with D unresolved. Trimming took 5 bases from V and 0 from J, leaving 11 bases between them. Germline V gene sequence: CDR1 LGHDT, CDR2 YNNKEL (reference sequence). This CDR3 is 15 amino acids long. CDR3 bases: TGTGCCAGCAGCGATCCATTAGGCTCTGGAAACACCATATATTTT. Translating it yields CASSDPLGSGNTIYF.

This clonotype came up a few times. The rearrangement uses TRBV7-2 and TRBJ2-2, with D hard to call. Per the germline V gene, CDR1 is SGHTA and CDR2 is FQGNSA. This CDR3 spans 14 amino acids. With 1 base removed from V and 7 bases from J, the gap between germline ends came to 10 bases. The CDR3 region is CASSLVQSRGELFF. Here the CDR3 DNA reads TGTGCCAGCAGCTTAGTACAATCACGCGGGGAGCTGTTTTTT.

This clonotype turned up a few times. The chain recombines TRBV2 with TRBJ1-4; TRBD1 is a possible D gene (5 bases). CDR3 length: 13 amino acids. CDR1 and CDR2 from the germline V gene are SNHLY and FYNNEI. V lost 8 bases and J lost 3, with 10 bases in between. The CDR3 sequence is CASGRDSNEKLFF. The DNA for the CDR3 is TGTGCCAGCGGCCGGGACTCTAATGAAAAACTGTTTTTT.

This clonotype came up a few times. V gene TRBV7-2 combines with J gene TRBJ2-5; D remains ambiguous. The length of the CDR3 is 13 residues. Germline assignment: CDR1 SGHTA and CDR2 FQGNSA. With 2 bases removed from V and 5 bases from J, the gap between germline ends came to 9 bases. The CDR3 reads CASSLLSVETQYF. As DNA, the CDR3 is TGTGCCAGCAGCTTATTGTCTGTGGAGACCCAGTACTTC.

This clonotype was observed many times. The CDR3 loop reads CSARVTGGTEAFF. In DNA, the CDR3 is TGCAGTGCTAGAGTGACAGGGGGGACTGAAGCTTTCTTT. The rearrangement uses TRBV20-1 and TRBJ1-1; 9 positions match TRBD1. CDR1 DFQATT and CDR2 SNEGSKA come from the germline V gene (reference sequence). Losses at the gene ends were 1 base for V and 5 bases for J; bases not matched to a gene: 2. The CDR3 contains 13 residues.